This T cell receptor (beta chain) stems from a study of shared clonotypes between healthy human individuals. Germline CDR1 is MDHEN and CDR2 is SYDVKM. V lost 6 bases to trimming and J lost 13 bases, with 22 bases between them. CDR3 length: 15 residues. Measured with immunoSEQ multiplex PCR; TCRdb has only the in-frame clones, and not every one. The sample lists about 470,000 clones; around 79% were seen once. The receptor's source is a woman aged 40 to 50 in good health. Some clones in this sample may be carry-over from other donors' samples. The J gene is TRBJ1-6, the V gene TRBV28; D gene ambiguous. The specimen was PBMCs. In DNA form, the CDR3 reads TGTGCCAGCAGATTGGCCACCCCCCAATCCTCGCCCCTCCACTTT. Translation gives CASRLATPQSSPLHF.